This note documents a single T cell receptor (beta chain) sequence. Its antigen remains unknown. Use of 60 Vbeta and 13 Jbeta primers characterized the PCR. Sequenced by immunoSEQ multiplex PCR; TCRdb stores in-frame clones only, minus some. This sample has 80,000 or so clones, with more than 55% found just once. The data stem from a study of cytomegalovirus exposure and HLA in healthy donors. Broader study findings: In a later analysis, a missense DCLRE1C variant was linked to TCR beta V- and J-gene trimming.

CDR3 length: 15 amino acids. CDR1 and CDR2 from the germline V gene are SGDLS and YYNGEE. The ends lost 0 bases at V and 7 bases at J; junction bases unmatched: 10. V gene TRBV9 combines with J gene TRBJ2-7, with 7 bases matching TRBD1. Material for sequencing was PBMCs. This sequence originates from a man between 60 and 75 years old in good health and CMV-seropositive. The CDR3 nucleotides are TGTGCCAGCAGCGTAGGAGGGACAGTGCGAGATGAGCAGTACTTC. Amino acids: CASSVGGTVRDEQYF.